The present T cell receptor beta chain was sequenced within a study of cytomegalovirus exposure and HLA in healthy donors. Study observations and caveats: A later analysis linked a missense DCLRE1C variant to TCR beta V- and J-gene trimming.

As for this clone: Its antigen is as yet unknown.

In the PCR, 60 Vbeta and 13 Jbeta primers were used. Sequencing was performed with immunoSEQ multiplex PCR; in TCRdb, only in-frame clones are kept and a portion is missing. This table holds over 95,000 clones, 70% to 80% found once. The CDR3 runs to 18 residues. Germline CDR1 reads SNHLY; CDR2 reads FYNNEI. The V segment lost 3 bases and the J segment 6 bases; nucleotides outside the gene matches: 18. Each donor was nominally healthy when sampled (though unrecorded immune exposures were likely). This sequence joins TRBV2 and TRBJ1-1; TRBD1 matches at 8 bases. Sequenced: PBMCs. This receptor was obtained from a female donor in good health and CMV-seronegative. The CDR3 region is CASSERRTGRVPRAEAFF. In DNA, the CDR3 is TGTGCCAGCAGTGAGAGACGGACAGGGAGGGTGCCTAGGGCTGAAGCTTTCTTT.